The following is a TCR beta chain sequence with its context. Its antigen is currently unknown. There are 17 residues in the CDR3. CDR1 and CDR2 from the germline V gene are SGHVS and FNYEAQ. Trimming pared 3 bases from V and 0 bases from J, leaving 17 bases between. The data derive from a study of identical twins. Unique molecular identifiers were present on cDNA, and template switching added a universal primer site. TCRdb processed the 5' RACE reads anew with MiXCR; each CDR3 protein has one entry. This table has 400,000 to 550,000 distinct CDR3 sequences, about 20% appearing once. The study's findings and limits: Twin-shared out-of-frame alpha sequences showed excess low generation probability. Models, which agreed with sharing between unrelated individuals, nonetheless underestimated the out-of-frame TCR alpha sharing seen in monozygotic twins.

These data were likewise used in another study, on T cells expressing NK-cell markers. This second report adds: From sorted CD3+CD56+NKG2C+, CD3+CD56+NKG2C- and CD3+CD56-NKG2C+ T cells came the TCR beta repertoires.

Sequenced material: CD4+ T cells sorted from blood. The chain is built from TRBV7-6 and TRBJ1-1; unclear D gene. This clonotype was sampled from a woman between 18 and 29 years old in good health. The CDR3 DNA reads TGTGCCAGCAGCTTGGCACCGACGGACCCTCTGAACACTGAAGCTTTCTTT. It encodes CASSLAPTDPLNTEAFF.